A selection of T cell receptor beta chains follows, all from one sample in a study of kidney transplant recipient with SARS-CoV-2 infection. TCRdb re-called the reads with MiXCR, one entry per CDR3 protein. This repertoire shows about 240,000 distinct CDR3 sequences, 29% found once; its top ten account for around 7.8%. Sequenced material: a blood sample, taken at baseline and between days 110 and 120 from a kidney transplant recipient. Receptors were obtained from a male patient between 25 and 39 years old who had COVID-19 and was a kidney transplant recipient. Part of the T cells may come from the graft donor. The CDR3 runs from the conserved cysteine through the conserved F or W. The order of the fields is J gene, D gene, clone size, V gene, CDR3 DNA, CDR3 protein. The D gene is left open where the match is weak. Size tells how often a clone was seen (once, few, many) or the class of an expanded clone, and some rows leave it out.

j_call: TRBJ1-1
d_call: TRBD1
clone_size: NA
v_call: TRBV18
cdr3_nt: TGTGCCAGCTCACCAGTCGGCCTTTATGGAGAGGGGGCAACTGAAGCTTTCTTT
cdr3_aa: CASSPVGLYGEGATEAFF

j_call: TRBJ2-7
d_call: TRBD1
clone_size: many
v_call: TRBV6-2/TRBV6-3
cdr3_nt: TGTGCCAGCACCCCGCACAGGGGATACTACGAGCAGTACTTC
cdr3_aa: CASTPHRGYYEQYF

j_call: TRBJ2-7
d_call: NA
clone_size: NA
v_call: TRBV29-1
cdr3_nt: TGCAGTGCGACCGACCACGAGCAGTACTTC
cdr3_aa: CSATDHEQYF

j_call: TRBJ2-2
d_call: TRBD1
clone_size: many
v_call: TRBV12-5
cdr3_nt: TGTGCTAGTGGTCCGCGACAGGGGTTAACCGGGGAGCTGTTTTTT
cdr3_aa: CASGPRQGLTGELFF

j_call: TRBJ1-2
d_call: NA
clone_size: NA
v_call: TRBV25-1
cdr3_nt: TGTGCCACCAGTCCGGTAACAGAACTGGGAAAGACCTATGGCTACACCTTC
cdr3_aa: CATSPVTELGKTYGYTF

j_call: TRBJ2-1
d_call: TRBD2
clone_size: NA
v_call: TRBV5-1
cdr3_nt: TGCGCCAGCAGCCCGGGGGGGACTAGCGGGGCCAATGGGCAGTTCTTC
cdr3_aa: CASSPGGTSGANGQFF

j_call: TRBJ1-2
d_call: NA
clone_size: many
v_call: TRBV20-1
cdr3_nt: TGCAGTGCTAGTGGGACCGCAGGGGATTCTTGGGGACGGGGCTATGGCTACACCTTC
cdr3_aa: CSASGTAGDSWGRGYGYTF

j_call: TRBJ2-7
d_call: NA
clone_size: NA
v_call: TRBV5-8
cdr3_nt: TGTGCCAGCAGCTTCAGGGGGGATTGGGAGGAGCAGTACTTC
cdr3_aa: CASSFRGDWEEQYF

j_call: TRBJ2-1
d_call: NA
clone_size: many
v_call: TRBV24-1
cdr3_nt: TGTGCCACCAGTGATGGGGGAAGGGTTGATGAGCAGTTCTTC
cdr3_aa: CATSDGGRVDEQFF

j_call: TRBJ1-1
d_call: NA
clone_size: many
v_call: TRBV5-4
cdr3_nt: TGTGCCAGCAGCTTGGAACAGGGACTATACACTGAAGCTTTCTTT
cdr3_aa: CASSLEQGLYTEAFF

j_call: TRBJ1-2
d_call: NA
clone_size: many
v_call: TRBV7-5
cdr3_nt: NA
cdr3_aa: CISVPEYLCEVGKTYGYTF

j_call: TRBJ2-7
d_call: TRBD2
clone_size: NA
v_call: TRBV6-5
cdr3_nt: TGCGCCAGCAGTTATGTAGCGGGAGGGAAGTCTAACGAGCAGTACTTC
cdr3_aa: CASSYVAGGKSNEQYF

j_call: TRBJ2-1
d_call: TRBD2
clone_size: many
v_call: TRBV28
cdr3_nt: TGTGCCCCAGGGAGGGGAACACACAATGAGCAGTTCTTC
cdr3_aa: CAPGRGTHNEQFF

j_call: TRBJ1-2
d_call: NA
clone_size: many
v_call: TRBV7-2
cdr3_nt: TGTGCCAGCAGCATCCCGCCCAGAGACGGAAAGACCTATGGCTACACCTTC
cdr3_aa: CASSIPPRDGKTYGYTF

j_call: TRBJ1-2
d_call: NA
clone_size: many
v_call: TRBV12-2
cdr3_nt: TGTGCAAGTCGCAATCACTTGACTCCACGAAAGACCTATGGCTACACCTTC
cdr3_aa: CASRNHLTPRKTYGYTF

j_call: TRBJ1-4
d_call: NA
clone_size: many
v_call: TRBV6-5
cdr3_nt: TGTGCCAGCCGAACGGGGGGCACTAATGAAAAACTGTTTTTT
cdr3_aa: CASRTGGTNEKLFF

j_call: TRBJ2-1
d_call: NA
clone_size: NA
v_call: TRBV5-4
cdr3_nt: TGTGCCAGCAGATCTTACGCGAGCTCCTACAATGAGCAGTTCTTC
cdr3_aa: CASRSYASSYNEQFF

j_call: TRBJ1-4
d_call: NA
clone_size: many
v_call: TRBV7-2
cdr3_nt: TGTGCCAGCAGGTTAAACCCGAGGGGGGTGAATGAAAAACTGTTTTTT
cdr3_aa: CASRLNPRGVNEKLFF

j_call: TRBJ2-7
d_call: NA
clone_size: many
v_call: TRBV5-1
cdr3_nt: TGCGCCAGCAGCGGGGGCGGACTATGGGAGCAGTACTTC
cdr3_aa: CASSGGGLWEQYF

j_call: TRBJ1-2
d_call: NA
clone_size: many
v_call: TRBV13
cdr3_nt: TGTGCCAGCAGCCAGGGTGGGTCTTGGTATGGCTACACCTTC
cdr3_aa: CASSQGGSWYGYTF

j_call: TRBJ1-5
d_call: NA
clone_size: many
v_call: TRBV20-1
cdr3_nt: TGCAGTGCTGTACGAAGCGGCACGTCCAATCAGCCCCAGCATTTT
cdr3_aa: CSAVRSGTSNQPQHF

j_call: TRBJ1-2
d_call: TRBD1
clone_size: many
v_call: TRBV12-3/TRBV12-4
cdr3_nt: TGTGCCAGCAGCCCCGGAGGCAGGGGGCATGGCTACACCTTC
cdr3_aa: CASSPGGRGHGYTF

j_call: TRBJ1-2
d_call: NA
clone_size: NA
v_call: TRBV3-1
cdr3_nt: TGTGCCAGCAGCTATTTTGCCACCCTTCGAAAGACCTATGGCTACACCTTC
cdr3_aa: CASSYFATLRKTYGYTF